These 21 T cell receptor beta chains share one sample of origin, sequenced in a study of identical twins. Each CDR3 protein gets one entry after TCRdb re-called the 5' RACE reads with MiXCR. The table has 550,000 to 700,000 distinct CDR3 sequences, 9.6% seen once. The same data also went into a second study, on yellow fever vaccine responses in identical twins.

Sequencing was performed on PBMCs. The receptor set was obtained from a woman between 18 and 30 years old in good health.

In its sample, this clonotype was seen many times. The chain uses TRBV6-5 and TRBJ1-5; a weak D match, TRBD1 (5 bases). This CDR3 spans 15 amino acids. Germline values: CDR1 MNHEY, CDR2 SVGAGI. V was shortened by 2 bases and J by 6 bases, with 14 bases between the two germline ends. This chain's CDR3 is CASSYGGTSIQPQHF. CDR3 coding DNA: TGTGCCAGCAGTTACGGTGGGACGTCGATTCAGCCCCAGCATTTT.

CDR3 region: CASSHETVANGYTF. DNA for the CDR3: TGTGCCAGCAGCCACGAAACAGTAGCCAATGGCTACACCTTC. The chain couples TRBV7-9 to TRBJ1-2, with unresolved D. The CDR3 runs 14 residues. Germline loops: CDR1 SEHNR, CDR2 FQNEAQ (reference sequence). V dropped 5 bases and J dropped 6 bases, with 16 bases sitting between them.

This chain uses TRBV6-1 with TRBJ2-5; 9 bases line up with TRBD1. V shed 6 bases, J shed 5 bases, and the junction held 10 bases outside the gene matches. The CDR3 is 15 amino acids. Per germline, CDR1 MNHNS and CDR2 SASEGT. The CDR3 nucleotides are TGTGCCAGCAGAAGACCGGGACAGGGTTTGGAGACCCAGTACTTC. It is translated as CASRRPGQGLETQYF.

This clonotype was counted at least ten times. CDR3 in amino acids: CRLQGYRHYGYTF. The DNA for the CDR3 is TGCAGACTACAGGGTTATCGTCACTATGGCTACACCTTC. The V call is TRBV20-1, the J call TRBJ1-2; perhaps TRBD1 as D (6 bases). CDR3 size: 13 residues. Germline CDR1 and CDR2: DFQATT and SNEGSKA (reference sequence).

The sample holds many counts of this clonotype. The chain couples TRBV7-9 to TRBJ2-1; 9 nucleotides line up with TRBD2. The CDR3 length is 16 residues. The trim removed 6 bases at V and 7 bases at J, leaving 13 bases unmatched. CDR1 is SEHNR and CDR2 is FQNEAQ in the germline V gene (reference sequence). The CDR3 coding sequence is TGTGCCAGCAGTTCCGTGGTAGCGGGAGATGATAATGAGCAGTTCTTC. Protein: CASSSVVAGDDNEQFF.

This clonotype was detected a few times. The rearrangement links TRBV2 to TRBJ2-3; 9 bases align to TRBD2. The CDR3 has 15 amino acids. Germline trimming cut 6 bases from V and 0 bases from J; bases unmatched to any gene: 4. CDR1 is SNHLY, CDR2 FYNNEI, per germline. The DNA of the CDR3 is TGTGCCAGCAGAGTAGCGGGGGTGAGCACAGATACGCAGTATTTT. Amino acid sequence: CASRVAGVSTDTQYF.

This chain links TRBV20-1 with TRBJ2-1; 7 bases align to TRBD2. CDR3 length: 12 amino acids. Germline CDR1 DFQATT, CDR2 SNEGSKA (reference sequence). V shed 3 bases, J shed 14 bases, and the junction held 10 bases outside the gene matches. CDR3 coding DNA: TGCAGTGCTAGGGGACCCGCGGGGGTTAAGTTCTTC. Translating it yields CSARGPAGVKFF.

The chain has TRBV5-6 and TRBJ2-6; 9 bases map to TRBD1. Losses at the gene ends were 1 base for V and 0 bases for J; bases not matched to a gene: 5. Germline-derived CDR1 and CDR2 are SGHDT and YYEEEE. The CDR3 sequence is 18 residues long. The CDR3 DNA reads as TGTGCCAGCAGCTTGTTCGGACAGGGGATCTCTGGGGCCAACGTCCTGACTTTC. This codes for CASSLFGQGISGANVLTF.

The CDR3 DNA follows: TGTGCCAGCAGACAAGGGACAGGGCGCCAAGAGACCCAGTACTTC. This translates into CASRQGTGRQETQYF. The rearrangement uses TRBV5-4 and TRBJ2-5, with TRBD1 matching 9 bases. V shed 5 bases and J 1 base; nucleotides not matched to a gene: 6. The germline V gene has CDR1 SGHNT and CDR2 YYREEE (reference sequence). CDR3 length: 15 residues. Together with reference TRBV5-4 and TRBJ2-5, the CDR3 gives the full variable domain: ETGVTQSPTHLIKTRGQQVTLRCSSQSGHNTVSWYQQALGQGPQFIFQYYREEENGRGNFPPRFSGLQFPNYSSELNVNALELDDSALYLCASRQGTGRQETQYFGPGTRLLVL.

In this sample, this clonotype turned up many times. CDR3: CASSLSVRRQDTQYF. CDR3 nucleotide sequence: TGTGCCAGCAGTTTATCAGTTCGGCGGCAAGACACGCAGTATTTT. This chain connects TRBV27 to TRBJ2-3; the D is unclear. CDR3 length: 15 residues. CDR1 and CDR2 (germline): MNHEY, SMNVEV (reference sequence). V lost 0 bases and J 9 bases, leaving 16 bases between the germline ends.

This clonotype was counted only a few times. This chain links TRBV20-1 with TRBJ2-4; TRBD1 might be the D (6 bases). Trimming left V 1 base short and J 8 bases short, with 21 bases between. CDR3 size: 16 residues. Germline V CDR1 and CDR2: DFQATT, SNEGSKA (reference sequence). This CDR3 is CSARAPGTKVQDIQYF. CDR3 DNA sequence: TGCAGTGCTAGAGCCCCAGGGACAAAGGTACAAGACATTCAGTACTTC.

This chain connects TRBV3-1 to TRBJ2-3; the match to TRBD2 covers 8 bases. CDR3 size: 11 residues. Unmatched junction bases numbered 1, after V lost 3 bases and J lost 11 bases. Germline V gene sequence: CDR1 LGHDT, CDR2 YNNKEL (reference sequence). The CDR3 nucleotides read TGTGCCAGCAGCCAGGCGGGGGGGCAGTATTTT. Translation gives CASSQAGGQYF.

This clonotype came up a few times. The junction does not match germline at one end; this may be a read error. The chain couples TRBV7-9 to TRBJ1-2; 7 nucleotides align to TRBD1. The CDR3 extends over 15 amino acids. Germline-derived CDR1 and CDR2 are SEHNR and FQNEAQ (reference sequence). The CDR3 reads CASSLAGTANYGYTF. DNA for the CDR3: TGTGCCAGCAGCCTAGCCGGGACAGCTAACTATGGCTACACCTTC.

The chain links TRBV6-1 to TRBJ1-6; D not resolved. V was pared by 6 bases and J by 14 bases, with 17 bases between. Germline V gene lookup returns CDR1 MNHNS and CDR2 SASEGT. The CDR3 is 13 residues long. The CDR3 nucleotides read TGTGCCAGCAGACGCAATGGCCGCCCCTCCCTCCACTTT. It encodes CASRRNGRPSLHF.

This chain connects TRBV5-1 to TRBJ2-7, with 10 bases that match TRBD1. The CDR3 runs to 13 residues. In germline, CDR1 is SGHRS, CDR2 YFSETQ. With 4 bases clipped from V and 5 bases from J, the junction kept 3 bases outside the gene matches. The CDR3 DNA reads as TGCGCCAGCAGCGACAGGGGGCACGACGAGCAGTACTTC. Amino acids: CASSDRGHDEQYF. The full variable domain, in which reference TRBV5-1 and TRBJ2-7 provide the parts outside the CDR3, is KAGVTQTPRYLIKTRGQQVTLSCSPISGHRSVSWYQQTPGQGLQFLFEYFSETQRNKGNFPGRFSGRQFSNSRSEMNVSTLELGDSALYLCASSDRGHDEQYFGPGTRLTVT.

The rearrangement joins TRBV10-3 to TRBJ2-1; TRBD1 agrees at 7 bases. CDR1 is ENHRY, CDR2 SYGVKD, per germline. With V trimmed by 4 bases and J by 10 bases, 7 bases remained unmatched. The CDR3 runs 13 residues. The CDR3 DNA sequence: TGTGCCATCAGTGGGACAGTAGGGGGCGAGCAGTTCTTC. Translating gives CAISGTVGGEQFF.

This clonotype came up a few times. This sequence joins TRBV7-9 and TRBJ2-7, with D possibly being TRBD1 (6 bases). CDR3 length: 14 residues. The ends were cut back, 2 bases at V and 6 bases at J, with 14 bases in the middle. Germline V gives CDR1 SEHNR, CDR2 FQNEAQ (reference sequence). CDR3 nucleotide sequence: TGTGCCAGCAGCTTACAGGGGCGCTTTGGCGAGCAGTACTTC. It yields the protein CASSLQGRFGEQYF.

This clonotype was picked up a small number of times. The V and J genes are TRBV5-1 and TRBJ2-5, with D possibly being TRBD1 (5 bases). CDR3 length: 15 amino acids. CDR1 and CDR2 (germline): SGHRS, YFSETQ. V lost 0 bases to trimming and J lost 5 bases, with 14 bases between them. The CDR3 DNA sequence: TGCGCCAGCAGCTTGGCCCCCAGGGTGGCTGAGACCCAGTACTTC. Encoded protein: CASSLAPRVAETQYF.

The sample holds one count of this clonotype. Here the CDR3 reads CASIERNSYNEQFF. CDR3 DNA sequence: TGTGCCAGCATCGAGCGAAACTCCTACAATGAGCAGTTCTTC. J is TRBJ2-1 and V is TRBV2, with D hard to call. Per the germline V gene, CDR1 is SNHLY and CDR2 is FYNNEI. V lost 7 bases, J lost 0 bases, and 10 bases lay in between. The CDR3 is 14 residues long.

This clonotype was counted once. The J gene is TRBJ2-2, the V gene TRBV28, with 8 bases that match TRBD1. The CDR3 is 14 amino acids. V shed 8 bases, J shed 0 bases, and the junction held 2 bases outside the gene matches. The germline gives CDR1 MDHEN, CDR2 SYDVKM. Here the CDR3 reads CASGQGSNTGELFF. The CDR3 DNA reads TGTGCCAGCGGACAGGGTTCGAACACCGGGGAGCTGTTTTTT.

The sample holds many counts of this clonotype. The gene calls are TRBV20-1 and TRBJ1-5, with a weak D call TRBD1 (5 bases). Deletions cut 0 bases from V and 4 bases from J, with 7 bases between. This CDR3 is 13 amino acids long. Looked up from germline, CDR1 is DFQATT and CDR2 is SNEGSKA (reference sequence). In DNA, the CDR3 is TGCAGTGCTAGAGATAAGGGGAATCAGCCCCAGCATTTT. Its protein product is CSARDKGNQPQHF.